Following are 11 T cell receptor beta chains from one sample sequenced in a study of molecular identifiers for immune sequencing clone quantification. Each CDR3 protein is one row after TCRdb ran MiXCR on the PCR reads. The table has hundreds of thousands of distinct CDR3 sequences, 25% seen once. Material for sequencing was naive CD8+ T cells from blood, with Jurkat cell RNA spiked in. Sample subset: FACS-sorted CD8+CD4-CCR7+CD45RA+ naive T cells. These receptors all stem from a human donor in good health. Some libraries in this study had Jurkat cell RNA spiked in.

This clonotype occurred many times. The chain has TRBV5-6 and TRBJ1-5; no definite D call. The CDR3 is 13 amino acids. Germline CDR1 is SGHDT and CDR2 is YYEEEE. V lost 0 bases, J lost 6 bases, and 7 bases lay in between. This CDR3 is CASSLAGSQPQHF. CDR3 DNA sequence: TGTGCCAGCAGCTTGGCCGGATCTCAGCCCCAGCATTTT.

CDR3 DNA: TGTGCCAGCAGTTCTGGAAGGACAGGGCAAGAGACCCAGTACTTC. It encodes CASSSGRTGQETQYF. The chain recombines TRBV27 with TRBJ2-5; TRBD1 matches 8 bases. The CDR3 totals 15 residues. V was clipped by 4 bases and J by 2 bases; unmatched bases: 6. Per the germline V gene, CDR1 is MNHEY and CDR2 is SMNVEV (reference sequence).

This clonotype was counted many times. The CDR3 DNA is TGCGCCAGCAGCCAAGAAAACCCAGTCTACAGGGCAAGCTCTGGGGCCAACGTCCTGACTTTC. This translates into CASSQENPVYRASSGANVLTF. The genes are TRBV4-3 and TRBJ2-6; perhaps TRBD1 as D (6 bases). The CDR3 runs to 21 residues. V was trimmed by 0 bases and J by 0 bases, leaving 21 bases between them. CDR1 is LGHNA and CDR2 is YSLEER in the germline V gene.

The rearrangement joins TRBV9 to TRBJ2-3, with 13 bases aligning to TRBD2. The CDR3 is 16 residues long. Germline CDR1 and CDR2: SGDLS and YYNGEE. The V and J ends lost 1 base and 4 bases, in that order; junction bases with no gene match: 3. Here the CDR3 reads CASSVPTSGRADTQYF. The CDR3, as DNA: TGTGCCAGCAGCGTACCCACTAGCGGGAGGGCAGATACGCAGTATTTT.

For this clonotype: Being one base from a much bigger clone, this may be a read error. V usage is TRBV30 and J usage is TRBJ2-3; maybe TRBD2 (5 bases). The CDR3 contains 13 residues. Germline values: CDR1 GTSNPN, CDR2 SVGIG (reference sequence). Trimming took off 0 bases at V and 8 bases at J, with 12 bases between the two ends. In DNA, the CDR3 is TGTGCCTGGAGTGTCGAGTCTGGAGGTACGCAGTATTTT. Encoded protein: CAWSVESGGTQYF.

The CDR3 DNA reads as TGTGCCAGCAGTTTCGGGAGCGGGGGAAGCTACGAGCAGTACTTC. Encoded protein: CASSFGSGGSYEQYF. The V gene is TRBV27, the J gene TRBJ2-7; 8 bases are a match to TRBD2. The CDR3 loop spans 15 amino acids. V was pared by 3 bases and J by 3 bases, with 7 bases of the junction left unmatched. From germline, CDR1 is MNHEY and CDR2 SMNVEV (reference sequence).

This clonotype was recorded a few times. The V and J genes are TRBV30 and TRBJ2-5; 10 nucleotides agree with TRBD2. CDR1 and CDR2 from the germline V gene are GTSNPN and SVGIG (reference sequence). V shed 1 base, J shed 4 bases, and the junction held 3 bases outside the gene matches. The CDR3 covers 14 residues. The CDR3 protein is CAWSARTSGETQYF. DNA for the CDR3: TGTGCCTGGAGTGCCCGGACTAGCGGAGAGACCCAGTACTTC.

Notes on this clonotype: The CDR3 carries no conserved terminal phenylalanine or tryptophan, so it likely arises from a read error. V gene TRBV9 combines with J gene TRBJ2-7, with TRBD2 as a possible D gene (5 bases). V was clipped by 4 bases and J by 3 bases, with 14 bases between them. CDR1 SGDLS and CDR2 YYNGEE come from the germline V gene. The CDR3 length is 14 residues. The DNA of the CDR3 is TGTGCCAGCAGCACCACCCCGGGGAACTACGAGCAGTACCTC. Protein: CASSTTPGNYEQYL.

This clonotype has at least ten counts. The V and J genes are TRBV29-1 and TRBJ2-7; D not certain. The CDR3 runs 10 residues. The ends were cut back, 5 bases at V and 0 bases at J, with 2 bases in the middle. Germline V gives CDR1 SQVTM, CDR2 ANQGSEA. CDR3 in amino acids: CSVLSYEQYF. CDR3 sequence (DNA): TGCAGCGTTCTCTCCTACGAGCAGTACTTC.

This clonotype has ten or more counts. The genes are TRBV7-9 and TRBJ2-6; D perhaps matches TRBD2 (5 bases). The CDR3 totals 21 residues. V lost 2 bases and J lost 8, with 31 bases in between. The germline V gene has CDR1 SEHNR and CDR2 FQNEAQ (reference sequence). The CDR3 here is CASSLSPGAQRKIRGTNVLTF. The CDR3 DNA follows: TGTGCCAGCAGCTTAAGTCCGGGCGCGCAGCGTAAAATCAGAGGGACCAACGTCCTGACTTTC.

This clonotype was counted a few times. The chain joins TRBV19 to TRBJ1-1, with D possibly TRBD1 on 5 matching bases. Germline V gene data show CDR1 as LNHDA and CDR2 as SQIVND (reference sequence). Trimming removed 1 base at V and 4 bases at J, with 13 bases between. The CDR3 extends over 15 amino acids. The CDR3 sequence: CASSIAGRASTEAFF. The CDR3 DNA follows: TGTGCCAGTAGTATAGCCGGCAGGGCGAGCACTGAAGCTTTCTTT. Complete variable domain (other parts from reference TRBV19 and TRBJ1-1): DGGITQSPKYLFRKEGQNVTLSCEQNLNHDAMYWYRQDPGQGLRLIYYSQIVNDFQKGDIAEGYSVSREKKESFPLTVTSAQKNPTAFYLCASSIAGRASTEAFFGQGTRLTVV.